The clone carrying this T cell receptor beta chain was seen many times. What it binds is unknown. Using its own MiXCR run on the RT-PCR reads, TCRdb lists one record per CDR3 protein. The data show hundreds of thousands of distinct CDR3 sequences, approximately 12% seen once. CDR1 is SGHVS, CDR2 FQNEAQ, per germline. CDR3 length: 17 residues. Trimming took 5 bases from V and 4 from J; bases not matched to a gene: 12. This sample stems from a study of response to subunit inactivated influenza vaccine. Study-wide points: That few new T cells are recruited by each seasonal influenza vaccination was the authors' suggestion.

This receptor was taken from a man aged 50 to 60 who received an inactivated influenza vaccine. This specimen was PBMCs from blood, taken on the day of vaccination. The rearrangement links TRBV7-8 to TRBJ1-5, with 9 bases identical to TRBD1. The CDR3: CASSTKPGQGLNQPQHF. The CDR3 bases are TGTGCCAGCAGCACTAAACCGGGACAGGGTTTGAATCAGCCCCAGCATTTT.